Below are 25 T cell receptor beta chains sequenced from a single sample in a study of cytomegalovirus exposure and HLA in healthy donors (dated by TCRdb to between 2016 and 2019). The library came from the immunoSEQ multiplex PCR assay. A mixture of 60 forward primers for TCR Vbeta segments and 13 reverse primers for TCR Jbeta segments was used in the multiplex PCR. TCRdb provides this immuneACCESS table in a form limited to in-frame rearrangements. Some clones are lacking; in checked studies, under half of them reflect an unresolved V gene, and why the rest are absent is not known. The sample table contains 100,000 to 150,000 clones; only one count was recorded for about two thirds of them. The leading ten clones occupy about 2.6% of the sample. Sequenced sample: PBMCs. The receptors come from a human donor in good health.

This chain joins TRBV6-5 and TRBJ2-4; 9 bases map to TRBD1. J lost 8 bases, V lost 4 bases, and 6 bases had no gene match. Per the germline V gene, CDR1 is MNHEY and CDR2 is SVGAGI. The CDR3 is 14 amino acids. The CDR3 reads CASSSWTGADIQYF. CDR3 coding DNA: TGTGCCAGCAGTTCGTGGACAGGGGCGGACATTCAGTACTTC.

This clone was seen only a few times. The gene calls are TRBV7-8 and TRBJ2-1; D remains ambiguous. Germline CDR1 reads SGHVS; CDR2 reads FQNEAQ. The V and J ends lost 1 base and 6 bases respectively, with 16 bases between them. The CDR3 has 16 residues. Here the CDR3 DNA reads TGTGCCAGCAGCTTAGGAGCCGAGTGGTCCCTCAATGAGCAGTTCTTC. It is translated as CASSLGAEWSLNEQFF.

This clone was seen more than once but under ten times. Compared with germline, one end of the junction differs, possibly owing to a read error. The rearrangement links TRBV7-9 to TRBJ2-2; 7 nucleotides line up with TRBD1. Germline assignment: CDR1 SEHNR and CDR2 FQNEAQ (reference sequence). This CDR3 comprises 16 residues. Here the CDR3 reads CSSSPQGQWLTGELFF. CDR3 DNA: TGTTCCAGCAGCCCTCAGGGACAGTGGCTCACCGGGGAGCTGTTTTTT.

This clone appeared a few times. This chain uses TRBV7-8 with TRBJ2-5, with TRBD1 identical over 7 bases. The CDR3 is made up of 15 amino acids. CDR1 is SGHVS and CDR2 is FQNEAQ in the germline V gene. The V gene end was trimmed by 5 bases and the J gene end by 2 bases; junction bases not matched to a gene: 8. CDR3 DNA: TGTGCCAGCAGCGAGAGGACAGGAGCACAAGAGACCCAGTACTTC. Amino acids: CASSERTGAQETQYF.

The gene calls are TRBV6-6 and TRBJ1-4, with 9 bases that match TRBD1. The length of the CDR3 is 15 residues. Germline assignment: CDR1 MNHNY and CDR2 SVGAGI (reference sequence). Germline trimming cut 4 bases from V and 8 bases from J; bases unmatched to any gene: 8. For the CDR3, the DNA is TGTGCCAGCAGTTTATCGGGACAGGGTACGGAAAAACTGTTTTTT. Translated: CASSLSGQGTEKLFF.

CDR3 sequence: CASSTDSEQFF. In DNA form, the CDR3 reads TGTGCCAGCAGCACCGACAGTGAGCAGTTCTTC. The J gene is TRBJ2-1, the V gene TRBV7-8, with D perhaps matching TRBD1 (5 bases). CDR3 length equals 11 residues. CDR1 SGHVS and CDR2 FQNEAQ come from the germline V gene. With 5 bases removed from V and 9 bases from J, the gap between germline ends came to 8 bases.

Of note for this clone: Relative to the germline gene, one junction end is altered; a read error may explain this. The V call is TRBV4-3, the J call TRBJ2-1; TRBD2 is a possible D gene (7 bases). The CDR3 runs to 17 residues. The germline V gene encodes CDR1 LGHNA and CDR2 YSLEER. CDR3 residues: CASSQEARGGDYYEQFF. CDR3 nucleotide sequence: TGCGCCAGCAGCCAAGAGGCGAGGGGGGGGGACTACTATGAGCAGTTCTTC.

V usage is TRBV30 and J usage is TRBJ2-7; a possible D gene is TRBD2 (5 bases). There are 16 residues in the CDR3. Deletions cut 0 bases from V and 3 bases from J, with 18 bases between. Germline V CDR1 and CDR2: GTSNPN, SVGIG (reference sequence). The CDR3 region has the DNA TGTGCCTGGAGTGTAAGAGGGATCAAAGACGGCTACGAGCAGTACTTC. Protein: CAWSVRGIKDGYEQYF.

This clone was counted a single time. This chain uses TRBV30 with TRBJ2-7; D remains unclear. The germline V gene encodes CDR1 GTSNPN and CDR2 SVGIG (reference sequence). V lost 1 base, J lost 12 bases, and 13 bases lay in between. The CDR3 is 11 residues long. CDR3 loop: CAWSASLFRYF. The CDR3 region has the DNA TGTGCCTGGAGTGCGTCCCTTTTTCGGTACTTC. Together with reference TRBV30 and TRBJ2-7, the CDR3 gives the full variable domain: SQTIHQWPATLVQPVGSPLSLECTVEGTSNPNLYWYRQAAGRGLQLLFYSVGIGQISSEVPQNLSASRPQDRQFILSSKKLLLSDSGFYLCAWSASLFRYFGPGTRLTVT.

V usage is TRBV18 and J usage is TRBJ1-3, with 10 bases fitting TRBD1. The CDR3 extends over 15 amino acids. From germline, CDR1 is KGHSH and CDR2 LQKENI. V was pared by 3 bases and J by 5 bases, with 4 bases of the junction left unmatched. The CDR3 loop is CASSPRQGARNTIYF. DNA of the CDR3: TGTGCCAGCTCACCGAGACAGGGGGCCAGAAACACCATATATTTT.

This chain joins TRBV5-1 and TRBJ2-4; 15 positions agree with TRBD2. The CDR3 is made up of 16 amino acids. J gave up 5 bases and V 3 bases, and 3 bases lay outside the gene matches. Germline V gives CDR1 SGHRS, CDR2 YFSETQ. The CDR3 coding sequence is TGCGCCAGCAGCTCCGGACTAGCGGGAGGGGAAAACATTCAGTACTTC. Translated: CASSSGLAGGENIQYF.

In nucleotides, the CDR3 is TGTGCCATCAGTGCAGGGGGCTCCGGTCAAGAGACCCAGTACTTC. It codes for CAISAGGSGQETQYF. The rearrangement links TRBV10-3 to TRBJ2-5, with 8 bases lining up with TRBD1. CDR1 ENHRY and CDR2 SYGVKD come from the germline V gene. The CDR3 extends over 15 amino acids. The V gene end was trimmed by 4 bases and the J gene end by 2 bases; junction bases not matched to a gene: 6.

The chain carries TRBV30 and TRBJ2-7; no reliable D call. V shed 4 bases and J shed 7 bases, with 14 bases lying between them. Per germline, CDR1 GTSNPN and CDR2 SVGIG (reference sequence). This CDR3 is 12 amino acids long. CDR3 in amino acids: CAWNTGSYEQYF. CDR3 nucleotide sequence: TGTGCCTGGAATACTGGTAGTTATGAGCAGTACTTC.

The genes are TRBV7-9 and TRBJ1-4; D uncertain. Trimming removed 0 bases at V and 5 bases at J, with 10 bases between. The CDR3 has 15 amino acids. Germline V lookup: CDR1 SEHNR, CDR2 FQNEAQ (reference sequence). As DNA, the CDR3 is TGTGCCAGCAGCTTAGCGCACGCGACAAATGAAAAACTGTTTTTT. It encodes CASSLAHATNEKLFF.

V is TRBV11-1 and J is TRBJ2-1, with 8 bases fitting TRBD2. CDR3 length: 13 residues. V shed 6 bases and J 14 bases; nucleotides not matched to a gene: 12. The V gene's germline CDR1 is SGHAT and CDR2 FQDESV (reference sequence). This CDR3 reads CASRELAGREEFF. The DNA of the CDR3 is TGTGCCAGCAGGGAACTAGCCGGGAGGGAGGAGTTCTTC.

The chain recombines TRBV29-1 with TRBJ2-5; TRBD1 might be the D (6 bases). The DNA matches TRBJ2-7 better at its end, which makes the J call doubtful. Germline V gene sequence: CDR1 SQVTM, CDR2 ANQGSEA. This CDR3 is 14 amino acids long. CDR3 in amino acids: CSVVKRTAEYEQYF. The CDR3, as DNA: TGCAGCGTTGTGAAACGGACAGCTGAATACGAGCAGTACTTC.

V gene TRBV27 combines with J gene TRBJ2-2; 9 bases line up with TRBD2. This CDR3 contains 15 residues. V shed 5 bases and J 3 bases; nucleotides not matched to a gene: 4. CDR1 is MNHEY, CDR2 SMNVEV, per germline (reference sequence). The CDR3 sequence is CASSPSGTYTGELFF. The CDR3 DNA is TGTGCCAGCAGTCCTAGCGGGACGTACACCGGGGAGCTGTTTTTT.

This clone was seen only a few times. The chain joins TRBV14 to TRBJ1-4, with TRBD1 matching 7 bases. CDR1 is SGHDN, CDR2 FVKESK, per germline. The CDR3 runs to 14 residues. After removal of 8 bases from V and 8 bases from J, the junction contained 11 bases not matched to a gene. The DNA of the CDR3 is TGTGCCAGCTCGAGAGGGGGCGCTGGGGAAAAACTGTTTTTT. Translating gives CASSRGGAGEKLFF.

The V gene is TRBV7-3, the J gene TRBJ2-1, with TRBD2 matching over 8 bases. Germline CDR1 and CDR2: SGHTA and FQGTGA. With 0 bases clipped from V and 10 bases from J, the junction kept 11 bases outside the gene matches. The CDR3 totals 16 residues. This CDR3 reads CASSLTKPREGGEQFF. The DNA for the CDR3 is TGTGCCAGCAGCTTAACAAAACCCCGGGAGGGGGGCGAGCAGTTCTTC.

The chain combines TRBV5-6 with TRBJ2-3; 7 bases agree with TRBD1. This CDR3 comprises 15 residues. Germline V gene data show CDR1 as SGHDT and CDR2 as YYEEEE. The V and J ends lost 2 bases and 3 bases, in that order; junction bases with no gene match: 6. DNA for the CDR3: TGTGCCAGCAGCTTTCCAGGGGGTCTGACAGATACGCAGTATTTT. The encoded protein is CASSFPGGLTDTQYF.

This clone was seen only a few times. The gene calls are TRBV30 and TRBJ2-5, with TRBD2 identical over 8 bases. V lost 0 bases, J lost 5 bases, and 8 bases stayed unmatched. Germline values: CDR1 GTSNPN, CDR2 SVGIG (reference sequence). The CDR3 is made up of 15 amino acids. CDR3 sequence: CAWSVRGLVRETQYF. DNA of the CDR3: TGTGCCTGGAGTGTGAGGGGACTAGTCCGGGAGACCCAGTACTTC.

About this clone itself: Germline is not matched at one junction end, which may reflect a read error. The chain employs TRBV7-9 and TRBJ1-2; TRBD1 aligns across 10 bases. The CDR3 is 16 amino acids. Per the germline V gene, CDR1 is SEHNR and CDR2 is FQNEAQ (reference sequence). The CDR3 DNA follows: TGTTCCAGCAGCTCCGCCGGGACAGGGGATGGGTATGGCTACACCTTC. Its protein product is CSSSSAGTGDGYGYTF.

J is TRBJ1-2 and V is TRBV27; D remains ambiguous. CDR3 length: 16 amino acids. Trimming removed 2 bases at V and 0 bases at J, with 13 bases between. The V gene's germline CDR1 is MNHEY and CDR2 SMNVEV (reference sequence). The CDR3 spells CASSLTLAVSNYGYTF. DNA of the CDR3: TGTGCCAGCAGTTTAACTCTTGCGGTCTCTAACTATGGCTACACCTTC.

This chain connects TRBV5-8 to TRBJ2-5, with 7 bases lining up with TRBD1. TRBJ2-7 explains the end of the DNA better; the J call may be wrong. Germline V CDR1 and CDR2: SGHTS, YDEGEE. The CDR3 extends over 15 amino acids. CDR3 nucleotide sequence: TGTGCCAGCAGCCCGCTGGACAGGCCCTCCTACGAGCAGTACTTC. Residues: CASSPLDRPSYEQYF.

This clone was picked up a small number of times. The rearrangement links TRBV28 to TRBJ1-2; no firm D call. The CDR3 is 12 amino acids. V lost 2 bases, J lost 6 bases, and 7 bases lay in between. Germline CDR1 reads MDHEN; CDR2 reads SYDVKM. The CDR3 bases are TGTGCCAGCAGTTTAAGCCTAGATGGCTACACCTTC. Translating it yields CASSLSLDGYTF.